The present T cell receptor beta chain was sequenced within a study of spatial heterogeneity in lung cancer. Study information: Detection of beta-chain sequences consistently exceeded that of alpha-chain sequences. On average, each unique TCR and UMI combination appeared more than ten times in raw reads. Regarding the study as a whole: Detection of ubiquitous tumor TCRs in blood was higher at resection than follow-up.

Unique molecular identifiers, one per molecule, were present on every TCR cDNA molecule. TCRdb reprocessed the 5' RACE reads with MiXCR, giving one entry per CDR3 protein. In the table there are 40,000 to 55,000 distinct CDR3 sequences, approximately 13% of which are singletons. The time point: sample taken at primary tumor resection. Tumor, nontumor lung or frozen PBMC supplied whole RNA that was sequenced unsorted. With 5 bases removed from V and 5 bases from J, the gap between germline ends came to 6 bases. Germline CDR1 is MNHEY and CDR2 is SVGEGT. This CDR3 has 11 residues. This clonotype was detected ten times or more. Its target is unknown.

The TCR comes from a male donor with early-stage non-small cell lung cancer. The sequencing used PBMCs, collected at surgery. The chain uses TRBV6-2 or TRBV6-3 and TRBJ1-2; the D is unclear. The CDR3 DNA is TGTGCCAGCAGTCACAGTTATGGCTACACCTTC. Encoded protein: CASSHSYGYTF.